This T cell receptor beta chain was recovered during a study of molecular identifiers for immune sequencing clone quantification. The V and J ends lost 6 bases and 2 bases respectively, with 22 bases between them. This CDR3 comprises 17 residues. Germline loops: CDR1 LNHDA, CDR2 SQIVND (reference sequence). This clonotype was picked up many times. As previously described, bulk TCR libraries were made using listed TCR primers. MiXCR was run by TCRdb on the PCR reads, yielding one entry per CDR3 protein. The profile shows 85,000 to 90,000 distinct CDR3 sequences, nearly 25% of them singletons. The sequence was collected from a human donor in good health. Some libraries in this study had Jurkat cell RNA spiked in. The genes are TRBV19 and TRBJ1-1, with D maybe TRBD1 (5 bases). Material: naive CD8+ T cells from blood, with Jurkat cell RNA spiked in. Documented subset: FACS-sorted CD8+CD4-CCR7+CD45RA+ naive T cells. The CDR3: CASSPRGKRQINTEAFF. The CDR3 nucleotides are TGTGCCAGTAGCCCCCGGGGGAAAAGACAGATCAACACTGAAGCTTTCTTT.